This T cell receptor (beta chain) was captured in a study of OX40 agonist ivuxolimab in advanced cancers. Study summary: Of the patients, three showed partial responses, one with hepatocellular carcinoma and two with cutaneous melanoma.

Data came from immunoSEQ multiplex PCR; TCRdb stores just in-frame clones and leaves some out. The sample lists 55,000 to 65,000 clones, approximately 89% occurring once. The CDR3 extends over 12 amino acids. The specimen comprised CD4+ or CD8+ T cells sorted from blood, sampled in a trial of the OX40 agonist ivuxolimab. The receptor comes from an adult with an advanced solid tumor such as melanoma, head and neck, liver or kidney cancer. The chain joins TRBV21-1 to TRBJ1-1. TRBV21-1 is classified as a pseudogene. Here the CDR3 reads CASSFSPAEAFF. The CDR3 DNA reads as TGTGCCAGCAGCTTCTCCCCCGCTGAAGCTTTCTTT.